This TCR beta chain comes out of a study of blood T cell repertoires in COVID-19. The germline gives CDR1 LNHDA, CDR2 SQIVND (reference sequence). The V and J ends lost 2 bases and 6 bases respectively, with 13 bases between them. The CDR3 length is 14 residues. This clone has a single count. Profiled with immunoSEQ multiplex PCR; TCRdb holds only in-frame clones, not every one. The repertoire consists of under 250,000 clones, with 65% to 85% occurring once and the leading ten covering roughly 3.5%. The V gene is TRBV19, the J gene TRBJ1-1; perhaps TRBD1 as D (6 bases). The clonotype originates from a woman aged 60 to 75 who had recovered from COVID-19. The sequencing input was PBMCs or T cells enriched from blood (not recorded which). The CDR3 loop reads CASSITRGSAEAFF. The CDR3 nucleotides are TGTGCCAGTAGTATAACCAGGGGATCCGCTGAAGCTTTCTTT. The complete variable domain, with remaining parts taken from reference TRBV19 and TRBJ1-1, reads DGGITQSPKYLFRKEGQNVTLSCEQNLNHDAMYWYRQDPGQGLRLIYYSQIVNDFQKGDIAEGYSVSREKKESFPLTVTSAQKNPTAFYLCASSITRGSAEAFFGQGTRLTVV.